These 22 T cell receptor beta chains originate from one sample sequenced in a study of blood T cell repertoires in COVID-19. Here immunoSEQ multiplex PCR was the method, and the copy in TCRdb shows in-frame clones only, minus some. The repertoire holds about 340,000 clones, with about 86% as singletons. Sequencing was done on a sample of PBMCs or T cells enriched from blood (not recorded which). These receptor sequences come from a woman between 40 and 55 years old with acute COVID-19.

CDR3 sequence (DNA): TGTGCCAGCAGCTTTCCGGGACTGACAGATACGCAGTATTTT. Its translation is CASSFPGLTDTQYF. This rearrangement joins TRBV5-5 to TRBJ2-3; perhaps TRBD2 as D (6 bases). CDR1 and CDR2 from the germline V gene are SGHKS and YYEKEE (reference sequence). V gave up 2 bases and J gave up 3 bases, with 10 bases separating them. There are 14 residues in the CDR3.

DNA of the CDR3: TGTGCCAGCAGTTACCGGCATAGCGGAACCTACGAGCAGTACTTC. Protein sequence: CASSYRHSGTYEQYF. The chain couples TRBV6-5 to TRBJ2-7; tentative D call: TRBD2 (6 bases). The V gene's germline CDR1 is MNHEY and CDR2 SVGAGI. There are 15 residues in the CDR3. Deletions cut 2 bases from V and 2 bases from J, with 13 bases between.

The gene calls are TRBV2 and TRBJ1-2; the D gene is possibly TRBD1 (5 bases). This CDR3 comprises 13 residues. Germline V CDR1 and CDR2: SNHLY, FYNNEI. V was clipped by 4 bases and J by 5 bases, with 11 bases between them. CDR3 nucleotides: TGTGCCAGCAGTGTAGGGCAGGGATATGGCTACACCTTC. Translation: CASSVGQGYGYTF.

The chain uses TRBV7-2 and TRBJ1-3; D ambiguous. The CDR3 contains 16 residues. Germline assignment: CDR1 SGHTA and CDR2 FQGNSA. V was clipped by 1 base and J by 0 bases, with 10 bases between them. The CDR3 is CASSLGSASSGNTIYF. Here the CDR3 DNA reads TGTGCCAGCAGCTTAGGCAGCGCTAGCTCTGGAAACACCATATATTTT.

The chain recombines TRBV3-1 (or the pseudogene TRBV3-2) with TRBJ1-1, with D unresolved. CDR3 size: 13 residues. V was trimmed by 1 base and J by 10 bases, leaving 13 bases between them. CDR1 LGHDT and CDR2 YNNKEL come from the germline V gene (reference sequence). CDR3 in amino acids: CASSQGEVGGAFF. The CDR3 bases are TGTGCCAGCAGCCAAGGTGAGGTTGGCGGAGCTTTCTTT.

The gene calls are TRBV7-9 and TRBJ1-4, with 9 bases lining up with TRBD1. The CDR3 is 12 residues long. The J segment lost 10 bases and the V segment lost 8 bases, leaving 5 bases of the junction unmatched. Germline V gives CDR1 SEHNR, CDR2 FQNEAQ (reference sequence). CDR3 loop: CASHPDRGKLFF. CDR3 nucleotide sequence: TGTGCCAGCCACCCGGACAGGGGAAAACTGTTTTTT.

The chain employs TRBV10-3 and TRBJ1-6; no firm D call. Between the trimmed V and J ends, which lost 3 bases and 9 bases, there was a span of 9 bases. Per the germline V gene, CDR1 is ENHRY and CDR2 is SYGVKD. The CDR3 runs 13 residues. CDR3 coding DNA: TGTGCCATCAGTGACCAGGCGGGTTCACCCCTCCACTTT. Translated, it gives CAISDQAGSPLHF.

In this sample, this clone turned up once. J is TRBJ1-2 and V is TRBV7-2, with 7 bases identical to TRBD1. V trimming: 5 bases; J trimming: 3 bases; junction bases outside the gene matches: 3. This CDR3 is built from 13 residues. Germline V lookup: CDR1 SGHTA, CDR2 FQGNSA. The DNA of the CDR3 is TGTGCCAGCAGCCTAGGGACAGACTATGGCTACACCTTC. It is translated as CASSLGTDYGYTF. Full variable domain (remainder filled in from reference TRBV7-2 and TRBJ1-2): GAGVSQSPSNKVTEKGKDVELRCDPISGHTALYWYRQSLGQGLEFLIYFQGNSAPDKSGLPSDRFSAERTGGSVSTLTIQRTQQEDSAVYLCASSLGTDYGYTFGSGTRLTVV.

The V gene is TRBV28, the J gene TRBJ1-4, with 9 bases fitting TRBD1. This CDR3 comprises 15 residues. CDR1 and CDR2 (germline): MDHEN, SYDVKM. V shed 3 bases and J 7 bases; nucleotides not matched to a gene: 6. DNA of the CDR3: TGTGCCAGCAGTTTCTCCGGGACAGGGCGTGAAAAACTGTTTTTT. Its translation: CASSFSGTGREKLFF. The complete variable domain, with remaining parts taken from reference TRBV28 and TRBJ1-4, reads DVKVTQSSRYLVKRTGEKVFLECVQDMDHENMFWYRQDPGLGLRLIYFSYDVKMKEKGDIPEGYSVSREKKERFSLILESASTNQTSMYLCASSFSGTGREKLFFGSGTQLSVL.

A few counts support this clone. This chain links TRBV4-2 with TRBJ2-3, with D maybe TRBD2 (6 bases). The V gene lost 1 base and the J gene lost 1 base, with 12 bases spanning the gap. The CDR3 runs 16 residues. Germline V lookup: CDR1 LGHNA, CDR2 YNFKEQ. The CDR3 sequence: CASSQVGGQGTDTQYF. In DNA, the CDR3 is TGTGCCAGCAGCCAAGTTGGAGGGCAAGGCACAGATACGCAGTATTTT.

The gene calls are TRBV12-3 or TRBV12-4 and TRBJ2-5; tentatively, D is TRBD2 (6 bases). Trimming stripped 3 bases from V and 12 bases from J, with 17 bases between. The CDR3 is made up of 13 amino acids. The CDR3 reads CASSFGTSPVEYF. CDR3 in DNA: TGTGCCAGCAGTTTTGGGACTTCGCCAGTTGAGTACTTC.

The V call is TRBV18, the J call TRBJ2-7; possibly TRBD2 for D (5 bases). V was shortened by 2 bases and J by 7 bases, with 15 bases between the two germline ends. This CDR3 is 14 amino acids long. CDR1 and CDR2 (germline): KGHSH, LQKENI. CDR3 in amino acids: CASSPGLAGGEQYF. DNA for the CDR3: TGTGCCAGCTCACCAGGCCTAGCTGGTGGTGAGCAGTACTTC.

The V and J genes are TRBV7-3 and TRBJ2-6, with D unresolved. This CDR3 has 15 amino acids. V lost 5 bases to trimming and J lost 1 base, with 9 bases between them. Looked up from germline, CDR1 is SGHTA and CDR2 is FQGTGA. The CDR3 nucleotides are TGTGCCAGCAGCGGGCCTTCATCTGGGGCCAACGTCCTGACTTTC. This sequence encodes CASSGPSSGANVLTF.

The chain is built from TRBV3-1 (or the pseudogene TRBV3-2) and TRBJ2-3; 8 nucleotides align to TRBD2. J gave up 1 base and V 3 bases, and 6 bases lay outside the gene matches. The germline gives CDR1 LGHDT, CDR2 YNNKEL (reference sequence). This CDR3 has 16 amino acids. CDR3 in amino acids: CASSHRAGAGTDTQYF. The CDR3 DNA follows: TGTGCCAGCAGCCACCGAGCGGGGGCGGGCACAGATACGCAGTATTTT.

The chain employs TRBV5-1 and TRBJ2-2, with D unclear. From germline, CDR1 is SGHRS and CDR2 YFSETQ. Deletions cut 6 bases from V and 2 bases from J, with 11 bases between. The CDR3 totals 14 residues. DNA for the CDR3: TGCGCCAGCATCCTTTGGCCCAACACCGGGGAGCTGTTTTTT. Its protein product is CASILWPNTGELFF.

The rearrangement links TRBV24-1 to TRBJ2-4, with a weak D call TRBD1 (6 bases). This CDR3 contains 14 residues. CDR1 is KGHDR and CDR2 is SFDVKD in the germline V gene. V lost 3 bases and J 9 bases, leaving 14 bases between the germline ends. The CDR3 here is CATSDPTQGSIQYF. The CDR3 DNA is TGTGCCACCAGTGATCCGACACAGGGTTCCATTCAGTACTTC.

The gene calls are TRBV28 and TRBJ2-7; possible D gene TRBD2, 5 bases. This CDR3 is built from 13 residues. V was pared by 7 bases and J by 0 bases, with 10 bases between. In germline, CDR1 is MDHEN, CDR2 SYDVKM. The CDR3 bases are TGTGCCAGCACTGGAGGCCCCTCCTACGAGCAGTACTTC. Its translation is CASTGGPSYEQYF. The full variable domain, its missing parts supplied by reference TRBV28 and TRBJ2-7, is DVKVTQSSRYLVKRTGEKVFLECVQDMDHENMFWYRQDPGLGLRLIYFSYDVKMKEKGDIPEGYSVSREKKERFSLILESASTNQTSMYLCASTGGPSYEQYFGPGTRLTVT.

The rearrangement links TRBV19 to TRBJ1-1, with D possibly being TRBD1 (6 bases). The CDR3 has 14 amino acids. V lost 6 bases and J lost 0, with 11 bases in between. Germline CDR1 and CDR2: LNHDA and SQIVND (reference sequence). DNA for the CDR3: TGTGCCAGTAGCGCATGGGGGCTGAACACTGAAGCTTTCTTT. It encodes CASSAWGLNTEAFF.

The CDR3 nucleotides are TGTGCCAGCTCACCGCTAAGGACAGGGGGGTATGGCTACACCTTC. Amino acids: CASSPLRTGGYGYTF. V gene TRBV18 combines with J gene TRBJ1-2, with 10 bases matching TRBD1. Germline loops: CDR1 KGHSH, CDR2 LQKENI. The V segment lost 3 bases and the J segment 5 bases; nucleotides outside the gene matches: 6. CDR3 size: 15 residues.

In its sample, this clone was seen a few times. V usage is TRBV28 and J usage is TRBJ1-2; 7 bases map to TRBD1. V gave up 5 bases and J gave up 5 bases; unmatched junction bases: 11. Germline V gene data show CDR1 as MDHEN and CDR2 as SYDVKM. This CDR3 has 15 amino acids. Written as DNA, the CDR3 is TGTGCCAGCAGTCCTCCTGCCGGGACAGCTTATGGCTACACCTTC. Its translation is CASSPPAGTAYGYTF.

The gene calls are TRBV7-2 and TRBJ1-4, with 9 bases fitting TRBD1. V was clipped by 1 base and J by 8 bases; unmatched bases: 5. Germline CDR1 is SGHTA and CDR2 is FQGNSA. The CDR3 loop spans 15 amino acids. CDR3 sequence reads: CASSLGTGDAEKLFF. The DNA for the CDR3 is TGTGCCAGCAGCTTAGGGACAGGGGATGCCGAAAAACTGTTTTTT.

The CDR3 DNA is TGTGCCAGCAGCTCCCCAAGCGTTGGGGGGGCTTTGTCCTACGAGCAGTACTTC. It encodes CASSSPSVGGALSYEQYF. V usage is TRBV7-8 and J usage is TRBJ2-7; maybe TRBD2 (7 bases). Germline CDR1 reads SGHVS; CDR2 reads FQNEAQ. V gave up 4 bases and J gave up 1 base, with 23 bases separating them. The CDR3 totals 18 residues.